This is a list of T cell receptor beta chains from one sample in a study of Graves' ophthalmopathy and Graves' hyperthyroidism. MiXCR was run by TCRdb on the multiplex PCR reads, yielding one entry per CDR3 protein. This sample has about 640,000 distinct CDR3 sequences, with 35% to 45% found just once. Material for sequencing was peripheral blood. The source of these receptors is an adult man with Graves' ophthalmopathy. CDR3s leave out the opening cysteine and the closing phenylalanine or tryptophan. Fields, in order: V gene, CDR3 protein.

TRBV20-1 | SAEGLSTYGYT
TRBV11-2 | ASSFWDWRSSGANVLT
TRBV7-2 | ASRPGGGRSSYGYT
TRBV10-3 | AISESQGGNQPQH
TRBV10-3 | AIRNRSYTEAF
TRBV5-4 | ASSSPLGGQETQY
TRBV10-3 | AISGLAGGYEQY
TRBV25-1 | ASSGQGAGHEQY
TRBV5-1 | ASSSGQADTEAF
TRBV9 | ASSQAPGQGVTYEQY
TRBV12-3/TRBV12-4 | ASSLPQGQGTEAF
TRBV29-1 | SATLRGSYNEQF
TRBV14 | ASSQALAGGPQTQY
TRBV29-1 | SAEGAYVLT
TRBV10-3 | AISELDSSYEQY
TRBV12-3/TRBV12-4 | ASSGWDTGELF
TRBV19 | ASNTGGLNQPQH
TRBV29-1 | SVGWQVSGNTIY
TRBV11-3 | ASSSLYGQANYEQY
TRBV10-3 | ATSQDRGYGYT
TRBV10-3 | AISDPSGQETQY
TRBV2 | ATPKGSVETQY
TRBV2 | ASRYGTGGNYEQY
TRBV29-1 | SVPRTGIAYEQY
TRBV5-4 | ASSAPLETGELF
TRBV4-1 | ASSQDIRGGQPQH
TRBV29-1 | SVGSETQY